This record looks at one TCR beta chain sequence and its context. Its antigen remains unidentified. Per-base qualities were not stored, and no clone one base away is much larger. The CDR3 regions of human TCRbeta chains were analyzed by immunosequencing. The paper's processing steps were these. Repertoire TCRs were matched against a reference library of SARS-CoV-2-specific TCRs generated with the MIRA antigen-specificity platform. Breadth was defined as the fraction of unique TCRs that were SARS-CoV-2-associated. Depth was defined as the fraction of total T cells that were SARS-CoV-2-associated. Using the MIRA data, each spike-specific TCR was mapped to the spike region that the TCR reacts to and placed in a CD4 or CD8 class. Log10-transformed breadth and depth values were compared by one-way ANOVA with Sidak's multiple comparisons tests. This immuneACCESS table, as held by TCRdb, lists in-frame sequences with V and J called but not all clones. Of the missing ones, under half trace to an unresolved V gene in checked studies; the others have no known cause. For V, J and clone size, that table is used; D and trimming come from the DNA. The table for this sample lists some 72,000 clones; roughly 94% of them were counted only once. Together, the top ten hold roughly 6.4% of the sample.

This specimen's time point label, interpreted: baseline before first vaccination. This specimen's treatment or condition label, per the study, means: meningococcal conjugate vaccine given as trial control. The vaccinee samples were drawn from two UK trials, COV001 and COV002, one of which was a single-blind randomized controlled phase 2/3 trial testing AZD1222 (ChAdOx1 nCoV-19) in healthy adults. Trial participant PBMC samples were collected at day 0 and day 28 after the second dose for TCRbeta chain sequencing. The entry originates in a study of T cell responses to AZD1222 COVID-19 vaccine (dated by TCRdb to about 2021). With regard to the full study: TCR sequencing was performed for 233 trial participants, of whom roughly 200 were given two doses of AZD1222 and approximately 25 were given two doses of MenACWY control vaccine. Enrollment into the trials was organized by age into subgroups of 18-55, 56-69 and 70-plus years, and those subgroups contained roughly 150, 30 and 60 TCR-sequenced participants, respectively. Overall study outcomes, separate from this receptor: Spike-specific TCR breadth and depth rose significantly after two AZD1222 doses compared with day 0 and with MenACWY recipients. Reportedly, close to half of the unique spike-specific TCRs recognized epitopes lying outside the regions that are mutated in the B.1.351 and B.1.1.7 variants. Because no day 14 peak-response samples were available, repertoires were characterized only after the peak T cell response. Conclusions about previously exposed vaccinees were limited because only 6 or 7 AZD1222 recipients were SARS-CoV-2 seropositive at baseline. The 56-69-year group was small, and its depth increase did not reach significance, likely because of low power. Vaccine-associated CD4 TCRs spanned the whole spike protein, with dominant responses in regions 160-218 and 743-854. Participants were mostly white British and included more females than males, and it was suggested by the authors that clonal diversity may have been underestimated.

The CDR3 has 15 amino acids, counting the end cysteine and phenylalanine. Just the 45-base CDR3 DNA is kept, in frame starting at base 1. V gives up 0 bases and J gives up 1 base, and the segment between their germline ends measures 9 bases. Via the germline V gene (reference sequence), CDR1 is MNHEY and CDR2 SMNVEV. Specimen: peripheral blood, collected on day 0 of MenACWY control vaccination. The V and J genes are TRBV27 and TRBJ1-2, with TRBD1 perhaps the D gene, on 5 matching bases. This clonotype originated in an adult in good health. The DNA sequence is TGTGCCAGCAGTTTATCACCGACAGTTAACTATGGCTACACCTTC. It codes for CASSLSPTVNYGYTF.